This T cell receptor beta chain appears in the sequencing data of a study of T cell responses to AZD1222 COVID-19 vaccine. General study results and limits: Donors were chiefly white British, with a greater number of females, and clonal diversity was perhaps underestimated. Repertoires were obtained only post-peak T cell response. The study found Spike-specific TCR breadth and depth rose after two AZD1222 doses.

V lost 6 bases and J lost 5; bases outside the gene matches: 7. Germline CDR1 reads MDHEN; CDR2 reads SYDVKM. The length of the CDR3 is 13 residues. This clone was picked up a small number of times. The antigen is undetermined. Some clones are missing from TCRdb's copy, which holds only in-frame ones; the method was immunoSEQ multiplex PCR. This sample has about 110,000 clones, with over 85% found just once. Pooling of second doses given at about 4 or about 12 weeks was done. Sequenced here: peripheral blood, sampled 28 days after the second AZD1222 dose. This TCR was recovered from an adult who received the AZD1222 COVID-19 vaccine. This chain joins TRBV28 and TRBJ2-7; 7 bases match TRBD1. This CDR3 is CASRLGGADEQYF. CDR3 DNA: TGTGCCAGCAGGCTAGGGGGCGCCGACGAGCAGTACTTC.